This TCR beta chain was recovered during a study of T cell responses to AZD1222 COVID-19 vaccine. General study points: Mostly white British, mostly female donors; authors suggested clonal diversity may be underestimated.

TCRdb's copy holds only in-frame clones and misses some; the assay was immunoSEQ multiplex PCR. The sample includes approximately 110,000 clones, approximately 88% of them seen just once. Of note for this clone: The target antigen is unknown.

Germline V gene data show CDR1 as LNHDA and CDR2 as SQIVND (reference sequence). V was clipped by 0 bases and J by 4 bases, with 10 bases between them. This CDR3 contains 14 residues. The sequencing here drew on peripheral blood, taken on day 0 of AZD1222 vaccination. The genes are TRBV19 and TRBJ2-7, with no clear D. The TCR comes from an adult in good health. CDR3 sequence: CASSIDSLTYEQYF. As DNA, the CDR3 is TGTGCCAGTAGTATAGATTCCTTGACTTACGAGCAGTACTTC.